The rows below give T cell receptor beta chains drawn from one sample of a study of T cell responses to AZD1222 COVID-19 vaccine. The method was immunoSEQ multiplex PCR; TCRdb's version includes in-frame clones alone and lacks a portion of them. The sample lists under 150,000 clones; roughly nine tenths were seen once. The specimen comprised peripheral blood, sampled 28 days after the second AZD1222 dose. The origin of the receptors is an adult who received the AZD1222 COVID-19 vaccine. Both conserved end residues are part of each CDR3. D genes are given only for firm matches. For some rows the clone size is stated as once, few or many, or as a class when expanded; others skip it.

d_call,j_call,clone_size,v_call,cdr3_nt,cdr3_aa
.,TRBJ1-5,.,TRBV30,TGTGCCTGGAGTGTACGGGGGGCGCGTGGACAGCCCCAGCATTTT,CAWSVRGARGQPQHF
.,TRBJ2-7,few,TRBV11-3,TGTGCCAGCAGCTTCTCATACCCGGGAGAGCAGTACTTC,CASSFSYPGEQYF
TRBD1,TRBJ1-3,.,TRBV13,TGTGCCAGCAGCTTGGCGGTAGACAGGGACTCTGGAAACACCATATATTTT,CASSLAVDRDSGNTIYF
TRBD1,TRBJ2-5,.,TRBV5-1,TGCGCCAGCAGCTTGGGGACAGGGCAAGAGACCCAGTACTTC,CASSLGTGQETQYF
TRBD1,TRBJ1-5,.,TRBV19,TGTGCCAGTAGGTCGTCAGGGGGTAATCAGCCCCAGCATTTT,CASRSSGGNQPQHF
.,TRBJ1-5,.,TRBV18,TGTGCCAGCTCCCGGGACCGAACCAACAATCAGCCCCAGCATTTT,CASSRDRTNNQPQHF
TRBD1,TRBJ1-5,.,TRBV6-2/TRBV6-3,TGTGCCAGCAGTTACGGATGGCACCTTCAGGGGGCAAGGAGCAATCAGCCCCAGCATTTT,CASSYGWHLQGARSNQPQHF
.,TRBJ2-5,.,TRBV5-5,TGTGCCAGTATCTTAGCACTTCAAGAGACCCAGTACTTC,CASILALQETQYF
.,TRBJ1-2,.,TRBV28,TGTGCCAGCAGTTTAGGGGAGGTGGGTTTAGGCTACACCTTC,CASSLGEVGLGYTF
.,TRBJ2-7,.,TRBV27,TGTGCCAGCAGTTTAATACTAGCTCAGGGATACGAGCAGTACTTC,CASSLILAQGYEQYF
TRBD1,TRBJ2-5,.,TRBV28,TGTGCCAGCAGACCCGGACAGGGGGAGCCGGGGACCCAGTACTTC,CASRPGQGEPGTQYF
.,TRBJ2-5,.,TRBV19,TGTGCCAGTAGTATCACACCGGCCGTAGAGACCCAGTACTTC,CASSITPAVETQYF
TRBD2,TRBJ2-5,few,TRBV7-6,TGTGCCAGCAGCTTAAGAGGACTAGCTTTCGGGGAGACCCAGTACTTC,CASSLRGLAFGETQYF
.,TRBJ1-4,.,TRBV7-8,TGTGCCAGCAGCTCCCCGGGACACAATAATGAAAAACTGTTTTTT,CASSSPGHNNEKLFF
.,TRBJ2-3,.,TRBV19,TGTGCCAGTAGTATACTTCCCGGATTTAGCACAGATACGCAGTATTTT,CASSILPGFSTDTQYF
.,TRBJ1-2,.,TRBV3-1/TRBV3-2,TGTGCCAGCAGCCGCGGGTTTAGCTATGGCTACACCTTC,CASSRGFSYGYTF
.,TRBJ2-3,once,TRBV6-2/TRBV6-3,TGTGCCAGCAGCCGTCTGGGCGGGGCCACAGATACGCAGTATTTT,CASSRLGGATDTQYF
.,TRBJ1-4,.,TRBV7-9,TGTGCCAGCACCTTTGACCAGGGAGGAGGCCCTGAAAAACTGTTTTTT,CASTFDQGGGPEKLFF
.,TRBJ1-6,once,TRBV5-4,TGTGCCAGCAGCTTGGCGATTGATTCACCCCTCCACTTT,CASSLAIDSPLHF
.,TRBJ1-1,.,TRBV18,TGTGCCAGCTCCGACAACCGGAACACTGAAGCTTTCTTT,CASSDNRNTEAFF
TRBD1,TRBJ1-1,.,TRBV28,TGTGCCAGCGGACCTCAGGGGGAGGTTGAAGCTTTCTTT,CASGPQGEVEAFF
.,TRBJ2-7,once,TRBV5-1,TGCGCCAGCAGCTTGGAACACGGGCCCTACGAGCAGTACTTC,CASSLEHGPYEQYF
.,TRBJ1-1,.,TRBV7-3,TGTGCCAGCAGCTTAGAGAGGGGCGCTGAAGCTTTCTTT,CASSLERGAEAFF
TRBD1,TRBJ2-1,.,TRBV12-5,TGTGCTAGTGGTTTGTCCCCCCAACAGGGGGCCTACTACAATGAGCAGTTCTTC,CASGLSPQQGAYYNEQFF
.,TRBJ2-1,.,TRBV27,TGTGCCAGCAGTCGGCTAGCAAGCGGGCGCAACAATGAGCAGTTCTTC,CASSRLASGRNNEQFF
.,TRBJ1-2,.,TRBV19,TGTGCCAGTAACACACCGGGTCAGGGCTTGGGCTACACCTTC,CASNTPGQGLGYTF
TRBD1,TRBJ2-3,.,TRBV28,TGTGCCAGCAGTTTAGGTGAAGGTCCAGGGGGAGTTACGCAGTATTTT,CASSLGEGPGGVTQYF
TRBD1,TRBJ2-5,.,TRBV2,TGTGCCAGCAGCAGACAGGGGTCGCCCCGGGAGACCCAGTACTTC,CASSRQGSPRETQYF
TRBD1,TRBJ1-5,.,TRBV7-8,TGTGCCAGCAGCTTAGCGGCAGGGGGAAATCAGCCCCAGCATTTT,CASSLAAGGNQPQHF
.,TRBJ1-6,few,TRBV3-1/TRBV3-2,TGTGCCAGCAGCCAAGAAAGCTCCTATAATTCACCCCTCCACTTT,CASSQESSYNSPLHF
.,TRBJ2-2,.,TRBV7-2,TGTGCCAGCAGCCCTAGGGGGGGTAGCGGGAACACCGGGGAGCTGTTTTTT,CASSPRGGSGNTGELFF
.,TRBJ1-1,.,TRBV10-1,TGCGCCAGCAGTAAGGACAGGAACACTGAAGCTTTCTTT,CASSKDRNTEAFF
.,TRBJ1-6,.,TRBV6-6,TGTGCCAGCAGCCCCGACCGGTTAGGCTATAATTCACCCCTCCACTTT,CASSPDRLGYNSPLHF
.,TRBJ1-4,.,TRBV2,TGTGCCAGCAGTGAAAAGGGAACTAATGAAAAACTGTTTTTT,CASSEKGTNEKLFF
.,TRBJ1-3,.,TRBV7-3,TGTGCCAGCAGCTTAAATGCGGTCTCTGGAAACACCATATATTTT,CASSLNAVSGNTIYF
TRBD2,TRBJ2-2,.,TRBV6-5,TGTGCCAGCACCCAGACTAGCGCGAACACCGGGGAGCTGTTTTTT,CASTQTSANTGELFF
TRBD2,TRBJ2-7,.,TRBV13,TGTGCCAGCAGCACCCGGACTAGCGGGAGGGCCACCTACGAGCAGTACTTC,CASSTRTSGRATYEQYF
.,TRBJ2-3,.,TRBV5-1,TGCGCCAGCAGCCCGTCAGGGCAATCTGGCGGCACAGATACGCAGTATTTT,CASSPSGQSGGTDTQYF
TRBD2,TRBJ2-2,.,TRBV11-1,TGTGCCAGCAGCCCTAGGACTAGCGGCAGGGGGGAGCTGTTTTTT,CASSPRTSGRGELFF
.,TRBJ1-1,.,TRBV2,TGTGCCAGCAGCGGAGGACAGACCAACACTGAAGCTTTCTTT,CASSGGQTNTEAFF
.,TRBJ2-2,.,TRBV4-3,TGCGCCAGCAGCCAAGATTATGCGGCAGCGAACACCGGGGAGCTGTTTTTT,CASSQDYAAANTGELFF
.,TRBJ1-3,.,TRBV6-5,TGTGCCAGCAGTTACTCGAGGGGTTTGGGCGGAAACACCATATATTTT,CASSYSRGLGGNTIYF
TRBD1,TRBJ2-3,.,TRBV27,TGTGCCAGCAGTTTATTCCCGCCACGGGACAGATGGGATACGCAGTATTTT,CASSLFPPRDRWDTQYF
.,TRBJ1-6,.,TRBV2,TGTGCCGGAGCTGGGCGGGGCTCCTATAATTCACCCCTCCACTTT,CAGAGRGSYNSPLHF
TRBD1,TRBJ1-2,.,TRBV5-4,TGTGCCAGCACGCCCAGAACCGGGACAGGGAGTAACTATGGCTACACCTTC,CASTPRTGTGSNYGYTF
TRBD2,TRBJ2-1,.,TRBV28,TGTGCCAGCAGTTTAATCTCAGCGGGAGCATACAATGAGCAGTTCTTC,CASSLISAGAYNEQFF